This entry lists 19 T cell receptor beta chains sequenced from one sample in a study of T-cell memory formation after mild COVID-19. TCRdb independently ran MiXCR on the 5' RACE reads; one entry per CDR3 protein. Of 300,000 to 400,000 distinct CDR3 sequences listed, over 20% are singletons. The sequencing input was PBMCs or a T cell subset sorted from them (not recorded which). The receptors were gathered from an adult woman who had mild COVID-19 (a few samples of this study predate the infection). Cell type and time point are not known.

The genes are TRBV25-1 and TRBJ1-5; the D gene is possibly TRBD1 (5 bases). CDR1 and CDR2 (germline): MGHDK, SYGVNS. The CDR3 has 21 residues. Trimming took 1 base from V and 1 from J, leaving 26 bases between them. CDR3 DNA sequence: TGTGCCAGCAGTGAATTTAGCTCGGGGGACGCCTCCCCTGGGAGCAATCAGCCCCAGCATTTT. Protein sequence: CASSEFSSGDASPGSNQPQHF. Full variable domain (missing parts from reference TRBV25-1 and TRBJ1-5): EADIYQTPRYLVIGTGKKITLECSQTMGHDKMYWYQQDPGMELHLIHYSYGVNSTEKGDLSSESTVSRIRTEHFPLTLESARPSHTSQYLCASSEFSSGDASPGSNQPQHFGDGTRLSIL.

This sequence joins TRBV19 and TRBJ1-1; 9 bases agree with TRBD1. The CDR3 spans 14 residues. Germline lookup yields CDR1 LNHDA and CDR2 SQIVND (reference sequence). With V trimmed by 10 bases and J by 0 bases, 6 bases remained unmatched. Here the CDR3 DNA reads TGTGCCACCGGGACAGGGCGGATGAACACTGAAGCTTTCTTT. This translates into CATGTGRMNTEAFF.

The chain combines TRBV7-9 with TRBJ2-1; the match to TRBD1 covers 8 bases. V dropped 5 bases and J dropped 5; count of bases not matched to a gene: 8. From germline, CDR1 is SEHNR and CDR2 FQNEAQ (reference sequence). This CDR3 has 15 residues. CDR3 DNA sequence: TGTGCCAGCAGCCCACAGGGGGGCTTTCACAATGAGCAGTTCTTC. Amino acid sequence: CASSPQGGFHNEQFF.

The chain recombines TRBV7-9 with TRBJ1-1; D call uncertain. Germline CDR1 is SEHNR and CDR2 is FQNEAQ (reference sequence). The V end lost 5 bases, the J end lost 1 base, and 8 bases lay between the germline ends. The CDR3 consists of 13 residues. In nucleotides, the CDR3 is TGTGCCAGCAGCCTCCCAGAGAACACTGAAGCTTTCTTT. This codes for CASSLPENTEAFF.

This chain uses TRBV24-1 with TRBJ2-5, with D maybe TRBD1 (5 bases). Between the trimmed V and J ends, which lost 5 bases and 4 bases, there was a span of 10 bases. The CDR3 is 13 residues long. Looked up from germline, CDR1 is KGHDR and CDR2 is SFDVKD. Here the CDR3 DNA reads TGTGCCACCAGTGGACAGTTAGGAGAGACCCAGTACTTC. It codes for CATSGQLGETQYF.

The V call is TRBV15, the J call TRBJ1-6; possibly TRBD1 for D (5 bases). This CDR3 region has 16 residues. Germline V CDR1 and CDR2: LNHNV, YYDKDF (reference sequence). V lost 5 bases, J lost 0 bases, and 11 bases lay in between. DNA for the CDR3: TGTGCCACCAGCCGAGGGGCGAGCTCCTATAATTCACCCCTCCACTTT. Residues: CATSRGASSYNSPLHF.

The chain uses TRBV12-3 or TRBV12-4 and TRBJ2-7; D might be TRBD1 (6 bases). Between the trimmed V and J ends, which lost 8 bases and 1 base, there was a span of 15 bases. The CDR3 runs to 14 residues. The CDR3 DNA sequence: TGTGCCAGCGGGTGGGGACACCAGTCCTACGAGCAGTACTTC. Translation: CASGWGHQSYEQYF.

This clonotype was picked up a small number of times. The rearrangement links TRBV18 to TRBJ2-5; the D is unclear. With 3 bases removed from V and 4 bases from J, the gap between germline ends came to 15 bases. This CDR3 region has 15 residues. Per germline, CDR1 KGHSH and CDR2 LQKENI. CDR3 nucleotide sequence: TGTGCCAGCTCACCCTCGACACGGTCGAGAGAGACCCAGTACTTC. Protein product: CASSPSTRSRETQYF.

J is TRBJ1-4 and V is TRBV12-3 or TRBV12-4, with D perhaps matching TRBD1 (6 bases). This CDR3 is 16 amino acids long. V was shortened by 6 bases and J by 6 bases, with 20 bases between the two germline ends. The CDR3 is CASSRRHRDEDEKLFF. The CDR3 nucleotides read TGTGCCAGCAGCCGACGCCACAGGGACGAGGATGAAAAACTGTTTTTT.

This chain uses TRBV5-1 with TRBJ1-2, with D perhaps matching TRBD1 (5 bases). This CDR3 region has 14 residues. The V and J ends lost 5 bases and 6 bases respectively, with 17 bases between them. Germline V gene lookup returns CDR1 SGHRS and CDR2 YFSETQ. For the CDR3, the DNA is TGCGCCAGCAGACGATCGGGGCCTCCGGATGGCTACACCTTC. This translates into CASRRSGPPDGYTF.

This clonotype has a handful of counts. CDR3 in amino acids: CASRPDRNEQFF. CDR3 DNA sequence: TGCGCCAGCAGGCCTGACAGGAATGAGCAGTTCTTC. The chain links TRBV5-1 to TRBJ2-1; weak D call: TRBD1 (6 bases). The CDR3 runs 12 residues. V lost 5 bases and J lost 7, with 10 bases in between. Germline V CDR1 and CDR2: SGHRS, YFSETQ.

This clonotype has only a few counts. The chain links TRBV13 to TRBJ2-1, with D unresolved. V lost 5 bases, J lost 10 bases, and 18 bases lay in between. The CDR3 is 14 residues long. CDR1 and CDR2 from the germline V gene are PRHDT and FYEKMQ (reference sequence). CDR3 residues: CASSPRPAGVEQFF. CDR3 nucleotide sequence: TGTGCCAGCAGCCCCCGTCCGGCTGGGGTGGAGCAGTTCTTC. Full variable domain (outside the CDR3, taken from reference TRBV13 and TRBJ2-1): AAGVIQSPRHLIKEKRETATLKCYPIPRHDTVYWYQQGPGQDPQFLISFYEKMQSDKGSIPDRFSAQQFSDYHSELNMSSLELGDSALYFCASSPRPAGVEQFFGPGTRLTVL.

The rearrangement joins TRBV28 to TRBJ2-4, with 9 bases matching TRBD1. The CDR3 runs 16 residues. V shed 4 bases, J shed 6 bases, and the junction held 10 bases outside the gene matches. Germline loops: CDR1 MDHEN, CDR2 SYDVKM. The CDR3 is CASSYLLGQGGNIQYF. The CDR3 nucleotides read TGTGCCAGCAGTTACTTATTGGGACAGGGTGGAAACATTCAGTACTTC.

This clonotype has more than one count but fewer than ten. The rearrangement links TRBV4-1 to TRBJ1-2, with TRBD1 identical over 8 bases. CDR1 and CDR2 (germline): MGHRA, YSYEKL. This CDR3 is built from 18 residues. The V and J ends lost 0 bases and 0 bases, in that order; junction bases with no gene match: 9. The CDR3 spells CASSQDRQGTSSNYGYTF. The CDR3 DNA reads as TGCGCCAGCAGCCAAGATAGACAGGGGACGTCATCTAACTATGGCTACACCTTC.

This clonotype was seen more than once but under ten times. This chain uses TRBV18 with TRBJ2-7; 12 positions agree with TRBD2. CDR3 length equals 18 residues. CDR1 is KGHSH and CDR2 is LQKENI in the germline V gene. V trimming: 0 bases; J trimming: 6 bases; junction bases outside the gene matches: 12. CDR3 DNA sequence: TGTGCCAGCTCACCACCGCCCCTAAGACTAGCGGGAGAACGCGAGCAGTACTTC. Protein sequence: CASSPPPLRLAGEREQYF.

This clonotype has more than one count but fewer than ten. This chain joins TRBV7-9 and TRBJ1-2; TRBD1 matches 9 bases. In germline, CDR1 is SEHNR, CDR2 FQNEAQ (reference sequence). The CDR3 loop spans 18 amino acids. The junction had 16 bases not matched to a gene; V was cut back by 6 bases and J by 2 bases. The CDR3 coding sequence is TGTGCCAGCAGAGCCCCGACCGGGACAGGGATTTCAAACTATGGCTACACCTTC. Its protein is CASRAPTGTGISNYGYTF.

The chain combines TRBV2 with TRBJ2-7; 7 bases are a match to TRBD2. V lost 0 bases, J lost 0 bases, and 2 bases stayed unmatched. Germline CDR1 SNHLY, CDR2 FYNNEI. The CDR3 totals 15 residues. The CDR3 spells CASSEATSDSYEQYF. DNA for the CDR3: TGTGCCAGCAGTGAAGCCACTAGCGACTCCTACGAGCAGTACTTC. The full variable domain, rest sourced from reference TRBV2 and TRBJ2-7, is EPEVTQTPSHQVTQMGQEVILRCVPISNHLYFYWYRQILGQKVEFLVSFYNNEISEKSEIFDDQFSVERPDGSNFTLKIRSTKLEDSAMYFCASSEATSDSYEQYFGPGTRLTVT.

There are many counts of this clonotype. This chain uses TRBV10-3 with TRBJ2-7; possibly TRBD1 for D (6 bases). Germline CDR1 ENHRY, CDR2 SYGVKD. With 6 bases removed from V and 2 bases from J, the gap between germline ends came to 11 bases. The CDR3 sequence is 13 residues long. The CDR3, as DNA: TGTGCCATCAGCCTGGACAGCGCCTACGAGCAGTACTTC. This gives the protein CAISLDSAYEQYF.

The gene calls are TRBV9 and TRBJ2-5; 11 positions match TRBD2. CDR3 size: 18 residues. The V segment lost 4 bases and the J segment 2 bases; nucleotides outside the gene matches: 13. CDR1 and CDR2 (germline): SGDLS, YYNGEE. As DNA, the CDR3 is TGTGCCAGCAGCCTAGGACTAGCGGGCGATACGACACAAGAGACCCAGTACTTC. Protein product: CASSLGLAGDTTQETQYF.